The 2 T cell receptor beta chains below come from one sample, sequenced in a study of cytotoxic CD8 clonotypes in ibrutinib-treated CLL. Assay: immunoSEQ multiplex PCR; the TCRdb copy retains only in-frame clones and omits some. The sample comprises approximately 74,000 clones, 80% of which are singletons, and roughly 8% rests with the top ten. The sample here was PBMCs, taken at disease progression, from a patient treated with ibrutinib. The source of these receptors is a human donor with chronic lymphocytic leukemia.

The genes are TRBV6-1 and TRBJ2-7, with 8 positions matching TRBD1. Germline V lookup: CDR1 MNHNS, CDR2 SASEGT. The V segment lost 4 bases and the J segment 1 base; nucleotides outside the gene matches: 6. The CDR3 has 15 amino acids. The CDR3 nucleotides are TGTGCCAGCAGTGTTACCGGGACAGGTTCCTACGAGCAGTACTTC. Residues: CASSVTGTGSYEQYF.

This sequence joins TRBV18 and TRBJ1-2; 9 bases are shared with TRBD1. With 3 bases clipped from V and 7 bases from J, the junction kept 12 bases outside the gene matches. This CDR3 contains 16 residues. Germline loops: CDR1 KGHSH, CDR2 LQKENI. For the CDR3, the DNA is TGTGCCAGCTCACCGGGACAGGGAAAGAAGCTGCGTGGCTACACCTTC. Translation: CASSPGQGKKLRGYTF. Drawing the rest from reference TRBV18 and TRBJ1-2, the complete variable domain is NAGVMQNPRHLVRRRGQEARLRCSPMKGHSHVYWYRQLPEEGLKFMVYLQKENIIDESGMPKERFSAEFPKEGPSILRIQQVVRGDSAAYFCASSPGQGKKLRGYTFGSGTRLTVV.